This T cell receptor beta chain was sequenced in a study of blood T cell repertoires in COVID-19. In the study overall: T cells, B-cell-depleted T cells, or PBMCs provided the cDNA or gDNA that served as material.

As originally analysed: Amplified reference gene primers provided the basis for estimating nucleated cell counts. Sequencing used immunoSEQ multiplex PCR; TCRdb keeps in-frame clones, though not all of them. V, J and clone size reflect that table, while D and trimming were determined from the DNA. The data hold 250,000 to 300,000 clones, with about nine tenths observed a single time. Trimming took 5 bases from V and 4 from J, leaving 14 bases between them. In germline, CDR1 is SGHVS, CDR2 FQNEAQ. CDR3 size: 15 residues. Recruitment covered about 25 US areas and drew participants whose ages spanned roughly 18 to 100 years. Symptom resolution, clearance, or two negative PCRs marked donors in Cohort 3 as recovered.

The sample was PBMCs or T cells enriched from blood (not recorded which). This chain connects TRBV7-8 to TRBJ2-2, with a tentative D call TRBD2 (6 bases). This receptor was identified in a woman aged 40 to 49 who had recovered from COVID-19. Here the CDR3 reads CASSPRSGGTGELFF. In DNA, the CDR3 is TGTGCCAGCAGCCCCAGGTCCGGGGGCACCGGGGAGCTGTTTTTT.